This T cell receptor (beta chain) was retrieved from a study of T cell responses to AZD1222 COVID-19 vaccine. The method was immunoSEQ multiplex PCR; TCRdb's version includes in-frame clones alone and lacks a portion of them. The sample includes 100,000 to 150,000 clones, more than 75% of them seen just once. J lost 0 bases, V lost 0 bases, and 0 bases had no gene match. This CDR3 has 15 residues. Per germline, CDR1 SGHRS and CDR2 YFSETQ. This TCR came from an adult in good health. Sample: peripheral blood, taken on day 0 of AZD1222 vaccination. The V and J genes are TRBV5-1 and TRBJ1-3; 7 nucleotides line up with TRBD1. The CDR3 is CASSLAGGSGNTIYF. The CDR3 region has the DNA TGCGCCAGCAGCTTGGCAGGGGGCTCTGGAAACACCATATATTTT.